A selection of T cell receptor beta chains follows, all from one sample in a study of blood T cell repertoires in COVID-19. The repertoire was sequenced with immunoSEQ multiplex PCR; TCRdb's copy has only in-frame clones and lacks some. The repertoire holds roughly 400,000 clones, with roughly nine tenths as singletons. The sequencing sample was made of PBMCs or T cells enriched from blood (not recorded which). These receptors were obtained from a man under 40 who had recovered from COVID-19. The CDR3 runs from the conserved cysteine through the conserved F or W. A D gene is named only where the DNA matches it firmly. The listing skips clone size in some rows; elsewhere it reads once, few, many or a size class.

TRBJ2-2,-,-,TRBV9,CASSATGHPGELFF,TGTGCCAGCAGCGCCACGGGACACCCCGGGGAGCTGTTTTTT
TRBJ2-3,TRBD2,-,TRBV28,CASSFWSGEGTDTQYF,TGTGCCAGCAGTTTCTGGAGCGGGGAGGGCACAGATACGCAGTATTTT
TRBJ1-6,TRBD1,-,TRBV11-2,CASTRGQAANSPLHF,TGTGCCAGCACAAGAGGACAGGCGGCAAATTCACCCCTCCACTTT
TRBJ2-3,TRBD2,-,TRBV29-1,CSVEGAGDGTDTQYF,TGCAGCGTTGAAGGAGCGGGAGATGGCACAGATACGCAGTATTTT
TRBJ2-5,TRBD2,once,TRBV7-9,CASSLIVTSDGVETQYF,TGTGCCAGCAGCTTGATCGTTACTAGCGATGGGGTGGAGACCCAGTACTTC
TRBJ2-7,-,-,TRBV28,CASSFAFSSSYEQYF,TGTGCCAGCAGTTTCGCTTTTTCCAGTTCCTACGAGCAGTACTTC
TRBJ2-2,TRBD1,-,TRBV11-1,CASSDFQGDITGELFF,TGTGCCAGCAGCGACTTTCAGGGGGATATCACCGGGGAGCTGTTTTTT
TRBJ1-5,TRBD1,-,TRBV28,CASSTRDRINQPQHF,TGTGCCAGCAGTACTAGGGACAGGATCAATCAGCCCCAGCATTTT
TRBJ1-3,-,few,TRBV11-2,CASSLGFSGNTIYF,TGTGCCAGCAGCCTCGGTTTCTCTGGAAACACCATATATTTT
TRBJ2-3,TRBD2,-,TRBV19,CASSTRTSGSTDTQYF,TGTGCCAGTAGTACTCGGACTAGCGGGAGCACAGATACGCAGTATTTT
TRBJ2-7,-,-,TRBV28,CASVGQVGEQYF,TGTGCCAGTGTTGGCCAGGTCGGCGAGCAGTACTTC
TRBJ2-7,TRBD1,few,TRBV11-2,CASSLVVTGSGEQYF,TGTGCCAGCAGCTTAGTGGTGACAGGGTCGGGCGAGCAGTACTTC